A selection of T cell receptor beta chains follows, all from one sample in a study of regulatory and conventional T cells in breast cancer. TCRdb re-called the PCR reads with MiXCR, one entry per CDR3 protein. This sample has over 1,000 distinct CDR3 sequences, with less than 45% found just once. The sequenced material came from regulatory T cells from blood. These TCRs come from a female donor with breast cancer. CDR3s include the opening cysteine and the closing phenylalanine or tryptophan. D genes are given only for firm matches. A clone size is listed for some rows: how often the clone was seen (once, few, many), or a class if it is expanded.

V: TRBV7-9; J: TRBJ1-1; size: few; D: NA; CDR3: CASSKAGATEAFF; DNA: TGTGCCAGCAGCAAAGCAGGGGCGACTGAAGCTTTCTTT
V: TRBV7-2; J: TRBJ2-3; size: NA; D: TRBD2; CDR3: CASSFSGTSGPYTDTQYF; DNA: TGTGCCAGCAGCTTTTCCGGGACTAGCGGTCCATACACAGATACGCAGTATTTT
V: TRBV3-1; J: TRBJ1-3; size: few; D: NA; CDR3: CASRPGTTGGNTIYF; DNA: TGTGCCAGCAGACCTGGGACGACGGGTGGAAACACCATATATTTT
V: TRBV20-1; J: TRBJ2-3; size: few; D: TRBD2; CDR3: CSARSGLAGGLGTDTQYF; DNA: TGCAGTGCTAGATCCGGACTAGCGGGAGGGCTGGGCACAGATACGCAGTATTTT
V: TRBV10-3; J: TRBJ1-6; size: large; D: NA; CDR3: CAIRPTGMGSPLHF; DNA: TGTGCCATCAGGCCTACAGGGATGGGGTCACCCCTCCACTTT
V: TRBV6-6; J: TRBJ1-1; size: large; D: NA; CDR3: CASSYGTLNTEAFF; DNA: TGTGCCAGCAGTTACGGGACACTGAACACTGAAGCTTTCTTT
V: TRBV19; J: TRBJ1-1; size: large; D: TRBD1; CDR3: CASRDRDTEAFF; DNA: TGTGCCAGCCGGGACAGGGACACTGAAGCTTTCTTT
V: TRBV5-1; J: TRBJ1-2; size: NA; D: TRBD1; CDR3: CASYTGQGPQVGYTF; DNA: TGCGCCAGCTATACAGGACAGGGCCCTCAAGTCGGCTACACCTTC
V: TRBV5-4; J: TRBJ2-1; size: few; D: NA; CDR3: CASSSLANEQFF; DNA: TGTGCCAGCAGCTCTCTAGCAAATGAGCAGTTCTTC
V: TRBV6-5; J: TRBJ1-1; size: NA; D: NA; CDR3: CASSYSQGASTEAFF; DNA: TGTGCCAGCAGTTACTCTCAAGGGGCAAGCACTGAAGCTTTCTTT
V: TRBV6-2/TRBV6-3; J: TRBJ2-1; size: NA; D: NA; CDR3: CASAQVGGLQFF; DNA: TGTGCCAGCGCCCAAGTCGGGGGTCTCCAGTTCTTC
V: TRBV20-1; J: TRBJ1-5; size: NA; D: NA; CDR3: CSARTWNQPQHF; DNA: TGCAGTGCTAGAACGTGGAATCAGCCCCAGCATTTT
V: TRBV4-1; J: TRBJ2-5; size: NA; D: NA; CDR3: CASSDLTGSFQETQYF; DNA: TGCGCCAGCAGCGATCTGACAGGTTCTTTTCAAGAGACCCAGTACTTC
V: TRBV20-1; J: TRBJ2-1; size: NA; D: TRBD2; CDR3: CSASLTSGIGDEQFF; DNA: TGCAGTGCTAGTCTGACTAGCGGGATCGGGGATGAGCAGTTCTTC
V: TRBV29-1; J: TRBJ2-7; size: NA; D: NA; CDR3: CSVVHGLGNEQYF; DNA: TGCAGCGTTGTACATGGCTTGGGAAACGAGCAGTACTTC
V: TRBV12-3/TRBV12-4; J: TRBJ1-5; size: few; D: NA; CDR3: CASSLSVLDTYNQPQHF; DNA: TGTGCCAGCAGTTTATCTGTCTTGGACACTTACAATCAGCCCCAGCATTTT
V: TRBV20-1; J: TRBJ2-3; size: large; D: TRBD2; CDR3: CSARDGSSGPDTQYF; DNA: TGCAGTGCTAGAGACGGGTCTAGCGGGCCGGATACGCAGTATTTT
V: TRBV12-3/TRBV12-4; J: TRBJ1-2; size: NA; D: NA; CDR3: CATHRATNYGYTF; DNA: TGTGCCACCCACAGAGCTACTAACTATGGCTACACCTTC